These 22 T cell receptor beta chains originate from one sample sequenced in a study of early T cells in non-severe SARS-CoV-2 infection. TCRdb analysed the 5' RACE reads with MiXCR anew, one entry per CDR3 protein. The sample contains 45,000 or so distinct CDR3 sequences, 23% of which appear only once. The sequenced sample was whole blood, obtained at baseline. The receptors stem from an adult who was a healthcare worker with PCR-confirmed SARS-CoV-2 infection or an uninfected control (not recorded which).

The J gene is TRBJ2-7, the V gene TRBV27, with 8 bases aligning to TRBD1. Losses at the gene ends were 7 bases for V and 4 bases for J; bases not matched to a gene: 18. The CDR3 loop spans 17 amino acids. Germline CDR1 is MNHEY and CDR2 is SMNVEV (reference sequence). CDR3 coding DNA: TGTGCCAGCACCCCCCTCCGGGGGACAGGAGAGAAGTACGAGCAGTACTTC. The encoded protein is CASTPLRGTGEKYEQYF.

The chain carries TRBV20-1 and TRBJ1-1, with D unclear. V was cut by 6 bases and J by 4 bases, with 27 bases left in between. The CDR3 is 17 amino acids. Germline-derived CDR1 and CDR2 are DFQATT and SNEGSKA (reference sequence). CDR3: CSAIQGWVTSPGTEAFF. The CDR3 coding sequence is TGCAGTGCCATACAAGGGTGGGTTACAAGCCCCGGCACTGAAGCTTTCTTT.

The CDR3 region has the DNA TGTGCCAGCTCACCACAGGTGGAGACCCAGTACTTC. It translates to CASSPQVETQYF. This chain joins TRBV18 and TRBJ2-5; no clear D gene. The CDR3 is 12 amino acids. V lost 1 base and J 5 bases, leaving 5 bases between the germline ends. Germline V gene lookup returns CDR1 KGHSH and CDR2 LQKENI.

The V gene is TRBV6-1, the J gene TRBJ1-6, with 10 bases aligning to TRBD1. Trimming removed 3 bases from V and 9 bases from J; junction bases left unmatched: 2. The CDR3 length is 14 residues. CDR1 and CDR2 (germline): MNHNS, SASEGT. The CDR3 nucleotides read TGTGCCAGCAGTGAGGGACAGGGGATTTCACCCCTCCACTTT. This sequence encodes CASSEGQGISPLHF.

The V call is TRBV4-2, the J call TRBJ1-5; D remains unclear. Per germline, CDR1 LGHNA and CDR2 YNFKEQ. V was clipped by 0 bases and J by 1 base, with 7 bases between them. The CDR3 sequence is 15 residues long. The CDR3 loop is CASSQDSRSNQPQHF. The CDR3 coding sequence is TGTGCCAGCAGCCAAGATAGCCGGAGCAATCAGCCCCAGCATTTT.

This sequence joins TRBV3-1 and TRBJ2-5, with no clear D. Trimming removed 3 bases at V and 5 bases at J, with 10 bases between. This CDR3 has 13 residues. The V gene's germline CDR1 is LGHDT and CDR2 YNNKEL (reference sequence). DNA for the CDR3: TGTGCCAGCAGCCACCTCACCGGGGAGACCCAGTACTTC. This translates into CASSHLTGETQYF.

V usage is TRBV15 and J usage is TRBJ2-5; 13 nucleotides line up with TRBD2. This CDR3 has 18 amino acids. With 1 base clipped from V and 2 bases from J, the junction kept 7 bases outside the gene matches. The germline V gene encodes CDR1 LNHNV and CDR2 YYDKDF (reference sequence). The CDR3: CATSRGAKGLAGQETQYF. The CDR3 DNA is TGTGCCACCAGCAGAGGAGCGAAGGGACTAGCGGGACAAGAGACCCAGTACTTC. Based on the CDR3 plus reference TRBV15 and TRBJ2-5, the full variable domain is DAMVIQNPRYQVTQFGKPVTLSCSQTLNHNVMYWYQQKSSQAPKLLFHYYDKDFNNEADTPDNFQSRRPNTSFCFLDIRSPGLGDTAMYLCATSRGAKGLAGQETQYFGPGTRLLVL.

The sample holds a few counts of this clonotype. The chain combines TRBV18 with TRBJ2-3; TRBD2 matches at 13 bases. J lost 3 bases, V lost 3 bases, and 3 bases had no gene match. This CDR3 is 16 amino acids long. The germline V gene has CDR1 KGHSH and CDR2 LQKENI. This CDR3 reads CASSPGTSGVTDTQYF. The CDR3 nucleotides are TGTGCCAGCTCACCGGGGACTAGCGGGGTAACAGATACGCAGTATTTT.

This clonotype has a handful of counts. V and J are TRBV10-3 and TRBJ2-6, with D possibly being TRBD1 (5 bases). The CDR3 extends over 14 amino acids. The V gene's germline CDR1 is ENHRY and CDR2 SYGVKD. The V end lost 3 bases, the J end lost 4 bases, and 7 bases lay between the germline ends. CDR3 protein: CAISDRVGANVLTF. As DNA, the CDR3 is TGTGCCATCAGTGACAGGGTCGGGGCCAACGTCCTGACTTTC.

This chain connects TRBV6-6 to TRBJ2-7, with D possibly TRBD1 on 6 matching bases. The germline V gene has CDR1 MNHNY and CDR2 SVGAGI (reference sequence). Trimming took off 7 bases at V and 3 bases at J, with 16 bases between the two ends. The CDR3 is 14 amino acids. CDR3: CASTPLGAGYEQYF. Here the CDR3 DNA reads TGTGCCAGCACACCGCTGGGGGCGGGCTACGAGCAGTACTTC.

The CDR3, as DNA: TGTGCCAGCTCACCCGGGACAGGGTCTTCTGTGAACACTGAAGCTTTCTTT. Translating it yields CASSPGTGSSVNTEAFF. V usage is TRBV7-9 and J usage is TRBJ1-1, with 9 bases fitting TRBD1. Germline assignment: CDR1 SEHNR and CDR2 FQNEAQ (reference sequence). The V and J ends lost 8 bases and 0 bases, in that order; junction bases with no gene match: 13. The CDR3 extends over 17 amino acids.

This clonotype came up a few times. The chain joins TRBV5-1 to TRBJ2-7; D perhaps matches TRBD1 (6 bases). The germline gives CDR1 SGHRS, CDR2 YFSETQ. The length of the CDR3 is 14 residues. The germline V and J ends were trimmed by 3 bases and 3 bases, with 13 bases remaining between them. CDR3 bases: TGCGCCAGCAGCTCCCCCGGGACATTCTACGAGCAGTACTTC. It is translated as CASSSPGTFYEQYF.

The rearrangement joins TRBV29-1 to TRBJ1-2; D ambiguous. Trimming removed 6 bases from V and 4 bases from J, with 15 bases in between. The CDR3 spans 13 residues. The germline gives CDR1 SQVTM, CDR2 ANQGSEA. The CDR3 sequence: CSVRPGGGYGYTF. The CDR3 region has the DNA TGCAGCGTCCGCCCTGGCGGTGGCTATGGCTACACCTTC.

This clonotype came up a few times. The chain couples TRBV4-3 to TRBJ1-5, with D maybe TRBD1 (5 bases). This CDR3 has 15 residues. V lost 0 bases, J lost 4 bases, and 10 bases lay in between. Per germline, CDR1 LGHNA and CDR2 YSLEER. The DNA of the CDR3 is TGCGCCAGCAGCCAAGATCGGGGGTTAAATCAGCCCCAGCATTTT. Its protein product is CASSQDRGLNQPQHF.

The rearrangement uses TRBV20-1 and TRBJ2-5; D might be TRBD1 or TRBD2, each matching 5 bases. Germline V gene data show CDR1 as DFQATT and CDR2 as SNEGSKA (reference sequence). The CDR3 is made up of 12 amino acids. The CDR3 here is CSPGRGRETQYF. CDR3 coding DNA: TGCAGCCCGGGAAGGGGCCGAGAGACCCAGTACTTC.

CDR3 coding DNA: TGTGCCAGCTCACCTATGCTGGACAATGAGCAGTTCTTC. Residues: CASSPMLDNEQFF. The V gene is TRBV18, the J gene TRBJ2-1; D remains unclear. Germline V gene sequence: CDR1 KGHSH, CDR2 LQKENI. This CDR3 is 13 amino acids long. V lost 3 bases and J 5 bases, leaving 8 bases between the germline ends.

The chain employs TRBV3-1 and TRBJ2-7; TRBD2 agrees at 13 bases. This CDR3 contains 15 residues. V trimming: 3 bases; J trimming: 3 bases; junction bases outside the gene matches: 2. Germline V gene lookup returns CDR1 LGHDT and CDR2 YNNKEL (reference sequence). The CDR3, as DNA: TGTGCCAGCAGCCAGGGACTAGCGGGGCGCTACGAGCAGTACTTC. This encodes CASSQGLAGRYEQYF.

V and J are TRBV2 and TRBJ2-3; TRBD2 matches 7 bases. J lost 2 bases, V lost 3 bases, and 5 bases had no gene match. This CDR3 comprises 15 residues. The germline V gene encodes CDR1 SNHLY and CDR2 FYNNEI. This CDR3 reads CASSEAGDLTDTQYF. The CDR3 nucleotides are TGTGCCAGCAGTGAGGCGGGGGACCTCACAGATACGCAGTATTTT.

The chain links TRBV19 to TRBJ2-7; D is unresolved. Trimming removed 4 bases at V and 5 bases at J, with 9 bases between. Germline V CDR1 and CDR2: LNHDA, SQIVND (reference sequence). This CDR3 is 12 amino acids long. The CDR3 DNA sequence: TGTGCCAGTAGTAAGGGTATCGACGAGCAGTACTTC. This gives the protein CASSKGIDEQYF.

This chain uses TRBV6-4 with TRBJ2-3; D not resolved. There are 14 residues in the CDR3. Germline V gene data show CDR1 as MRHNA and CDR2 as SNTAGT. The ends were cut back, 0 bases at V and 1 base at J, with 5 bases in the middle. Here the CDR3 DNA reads TGTGCCAGCAGTGACTCGAAGGGCACAGATACGCAGTATTTT. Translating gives CASSDSKGTDTQYF.

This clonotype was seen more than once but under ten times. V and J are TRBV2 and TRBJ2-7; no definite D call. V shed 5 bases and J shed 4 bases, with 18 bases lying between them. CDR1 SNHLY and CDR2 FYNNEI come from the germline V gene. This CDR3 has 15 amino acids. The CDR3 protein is CASSSKLKDGYEQYF. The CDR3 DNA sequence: TGTGCCAGCAGTTCAAAACTAAAGGACGGATACGAGCAGTACTTC.

The CDR3 DNA reads TGTGCCAGCAGCCCCCTGACAGTTTCTGAAGCTTTCTTT. Protein: CASSPLTVSEAFF. The chain combines TRBV7-2 with TRBJ1-1; maybe TRBD1 (5 bases). This CDR3 region has 13 residues. CDR1 is SGHTA, CDR2 FQGNSA, per germline. Trimming shortened V by 5 bases and J by 6 bases, and 13 bases separated the two germline ends.